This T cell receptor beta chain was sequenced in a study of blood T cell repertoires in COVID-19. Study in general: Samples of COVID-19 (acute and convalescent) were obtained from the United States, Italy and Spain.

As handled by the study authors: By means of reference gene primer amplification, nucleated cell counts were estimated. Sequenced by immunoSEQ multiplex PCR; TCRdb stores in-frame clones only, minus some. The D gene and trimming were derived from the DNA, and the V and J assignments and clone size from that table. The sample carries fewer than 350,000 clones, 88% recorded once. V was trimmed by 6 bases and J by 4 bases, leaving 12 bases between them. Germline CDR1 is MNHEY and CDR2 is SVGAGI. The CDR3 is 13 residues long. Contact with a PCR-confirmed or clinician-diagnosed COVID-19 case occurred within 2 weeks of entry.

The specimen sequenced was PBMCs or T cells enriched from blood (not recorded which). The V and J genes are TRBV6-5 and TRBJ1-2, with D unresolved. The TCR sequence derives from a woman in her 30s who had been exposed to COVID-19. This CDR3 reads CASRKEKSYGYTF. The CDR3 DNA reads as TGTGCCAGCAGGAAGGAGAAGAGCTATGGCTACACCTTC.